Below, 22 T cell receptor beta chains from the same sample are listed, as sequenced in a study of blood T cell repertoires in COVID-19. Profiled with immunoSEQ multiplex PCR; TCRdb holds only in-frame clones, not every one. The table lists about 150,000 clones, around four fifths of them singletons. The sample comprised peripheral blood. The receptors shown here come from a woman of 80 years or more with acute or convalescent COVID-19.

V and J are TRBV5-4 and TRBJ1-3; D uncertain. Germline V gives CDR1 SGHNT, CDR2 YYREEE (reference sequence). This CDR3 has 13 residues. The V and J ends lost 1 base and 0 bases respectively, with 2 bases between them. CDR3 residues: CASSLYSGNTIYF. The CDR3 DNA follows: TGTGCCAGCAGCTTGTACTCTGGAAACACCATATATTTT. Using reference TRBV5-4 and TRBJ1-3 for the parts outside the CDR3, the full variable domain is ETGVTQSPTHLIKTRGQQVTLRCSSQSGHNTVSWYQQALGQGPQFIFQYYREEENGRGNFPPRFSGLQFPNYSSELNVNALELDDSALYLCASSLYSGNTIYFGEGSWLTVV.

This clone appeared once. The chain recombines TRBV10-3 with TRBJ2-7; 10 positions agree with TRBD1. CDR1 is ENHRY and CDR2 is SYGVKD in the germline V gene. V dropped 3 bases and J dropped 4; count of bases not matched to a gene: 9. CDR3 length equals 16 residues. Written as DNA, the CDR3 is TGTGCCATCAGTGAAGGTGGAAGGACAGGGGGATACGAGCAGTACTTC. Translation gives CAISEGGRTGGYEQYF.

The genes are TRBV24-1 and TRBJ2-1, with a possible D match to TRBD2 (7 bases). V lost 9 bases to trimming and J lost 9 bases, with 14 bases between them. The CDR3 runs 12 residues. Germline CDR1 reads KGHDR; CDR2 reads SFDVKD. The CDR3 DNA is TGTGCCACCGGGGGGGCGATAGGTGAGCAGTTCTTC. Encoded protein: CATGGAIGEQFF.

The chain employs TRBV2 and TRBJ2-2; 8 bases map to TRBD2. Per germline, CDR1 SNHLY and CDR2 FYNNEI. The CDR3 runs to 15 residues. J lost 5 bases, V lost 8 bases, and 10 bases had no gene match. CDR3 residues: CASYPTGGPTGELFF. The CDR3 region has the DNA TGTGCCAGCTACCCTACGGGAGGGCCGACCGGGGAGCTGTTTTTT.

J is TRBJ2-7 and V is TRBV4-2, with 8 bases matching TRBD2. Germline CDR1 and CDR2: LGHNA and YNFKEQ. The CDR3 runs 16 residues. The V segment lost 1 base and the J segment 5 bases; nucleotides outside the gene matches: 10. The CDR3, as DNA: TGTGCCAGCAGCCAAGCTTCCCAGCGGGGGTTTGACGAGCAGTACTTC. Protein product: CASSQASQRGFDEQYF.

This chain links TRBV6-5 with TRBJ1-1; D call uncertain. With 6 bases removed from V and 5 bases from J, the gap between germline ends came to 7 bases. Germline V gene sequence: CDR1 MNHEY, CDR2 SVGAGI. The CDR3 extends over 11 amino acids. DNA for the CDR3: TGTGCCAGCAGCGGGGTAACTGAAGCTTTCTTT. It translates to CASSGVTEAFF.

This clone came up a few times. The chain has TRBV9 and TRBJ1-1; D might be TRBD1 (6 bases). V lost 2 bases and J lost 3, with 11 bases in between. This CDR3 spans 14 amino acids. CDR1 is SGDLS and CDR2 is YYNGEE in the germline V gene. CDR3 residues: CASSVEQGDTEAFF. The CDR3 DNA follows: TGTGCCAGCAGCGTTGAACAGGGTGACACTGAAGCTTTCTTT.

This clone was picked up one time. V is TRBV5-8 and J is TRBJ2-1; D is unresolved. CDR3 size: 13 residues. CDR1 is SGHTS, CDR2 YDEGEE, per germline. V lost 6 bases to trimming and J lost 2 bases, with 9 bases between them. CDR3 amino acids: CASNFLTYNEQFF. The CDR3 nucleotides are TGTGCCAGCAACTTCCTAACCTACAATGAGCAGTTCTTC.

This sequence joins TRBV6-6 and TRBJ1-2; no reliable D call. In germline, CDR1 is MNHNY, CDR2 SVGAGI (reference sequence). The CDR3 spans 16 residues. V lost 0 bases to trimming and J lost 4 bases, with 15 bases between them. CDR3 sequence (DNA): TGTGCCAGCAGTTACTCGACGGCGGGCTGGGTCTATGGCTACACCTTC. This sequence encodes CASSYSTAGWVYGYTF.

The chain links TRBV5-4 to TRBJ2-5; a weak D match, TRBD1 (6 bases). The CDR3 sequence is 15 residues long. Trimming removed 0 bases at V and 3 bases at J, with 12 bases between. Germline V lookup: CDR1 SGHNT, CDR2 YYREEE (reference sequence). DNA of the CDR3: TGTGCCAGCAGCTTGGCCCCCACAGGGAAAGAGACCCAGTACTTC. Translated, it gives CASSLAPTGKETQYF.

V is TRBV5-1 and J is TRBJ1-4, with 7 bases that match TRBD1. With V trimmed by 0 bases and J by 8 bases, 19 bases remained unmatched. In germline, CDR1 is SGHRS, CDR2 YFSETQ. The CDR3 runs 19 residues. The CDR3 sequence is CASSLGKSRDSDVREKLFF. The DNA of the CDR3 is TGCGCCAGCAGCTTGGGGAAGTCCCGGGACAGTGATGTGAGGGAAAAACTGTTTTTT.

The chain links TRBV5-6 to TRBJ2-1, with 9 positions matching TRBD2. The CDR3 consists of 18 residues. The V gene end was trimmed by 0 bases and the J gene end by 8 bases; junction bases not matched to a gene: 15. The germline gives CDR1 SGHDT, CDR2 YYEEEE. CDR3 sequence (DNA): TGTGCCAGCAGCTTGGTCAACGTTCCGGGACTAGCTGGAGATGAGCAGTTCTTC. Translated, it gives CASSLVNVPGLAGDEQFF.

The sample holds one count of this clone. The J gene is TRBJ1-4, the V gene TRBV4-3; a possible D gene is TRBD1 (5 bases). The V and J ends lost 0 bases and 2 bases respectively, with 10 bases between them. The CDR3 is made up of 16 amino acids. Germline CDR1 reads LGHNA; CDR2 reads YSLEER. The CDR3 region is CASSQDRGSTNEKLFF. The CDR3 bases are TGCGCCAGCAGCCAAGATAGGGGATCGACTAATGAAAAACTGTTTTTT.

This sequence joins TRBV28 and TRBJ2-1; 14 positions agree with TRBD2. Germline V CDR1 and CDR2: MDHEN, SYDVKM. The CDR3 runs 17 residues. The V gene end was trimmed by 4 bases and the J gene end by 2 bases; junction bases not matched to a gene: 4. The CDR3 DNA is TGTGCCAGCAGTTCAGGGACTAGCGGGAGAGCCTACAATGAGCAGTTCTTC. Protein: CASSSGTSGRAYNEQFF.

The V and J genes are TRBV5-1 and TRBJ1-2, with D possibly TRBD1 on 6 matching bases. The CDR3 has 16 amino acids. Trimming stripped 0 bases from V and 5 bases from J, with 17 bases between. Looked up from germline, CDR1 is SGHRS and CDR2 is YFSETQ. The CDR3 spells CASSLDWDNTRYGYTF. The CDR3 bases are TGCGCCAGCAGCTTGGATTGGGACAACACAAGGTATGGCTACACCTTC.

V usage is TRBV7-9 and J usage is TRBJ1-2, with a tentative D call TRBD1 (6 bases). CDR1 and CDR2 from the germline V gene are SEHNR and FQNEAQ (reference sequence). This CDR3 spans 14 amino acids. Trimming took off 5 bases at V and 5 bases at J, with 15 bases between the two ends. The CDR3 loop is CASSRAGAGYGYTF. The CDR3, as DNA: TGTGCCAGCAGCCGCGCGGGGGCTGGTTATGGCTACACCTTC.

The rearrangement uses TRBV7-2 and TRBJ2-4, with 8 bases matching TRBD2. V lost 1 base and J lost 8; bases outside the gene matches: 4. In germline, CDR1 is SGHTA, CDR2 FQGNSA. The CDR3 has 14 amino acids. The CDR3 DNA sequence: TGTGCCAGCAGCTTAGTAAGCGGGAGCTACATTCAGTACTTC. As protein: CASSLVSGSYIQYF.

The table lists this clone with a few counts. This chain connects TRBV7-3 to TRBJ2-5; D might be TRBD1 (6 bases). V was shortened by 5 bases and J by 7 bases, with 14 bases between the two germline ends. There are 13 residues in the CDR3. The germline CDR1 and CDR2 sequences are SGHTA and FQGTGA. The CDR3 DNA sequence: TGTGCCAGCAGCACTACAGGGTCGGCGACCCAGTACTTC. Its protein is CASSTTGSATQYF. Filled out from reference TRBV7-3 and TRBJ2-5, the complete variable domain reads GAGVSQTPSNKVTEKGKYVELRCDPISGHTALYWYRQSLGQGPEFLIYFQGTGAADDSGLPNDRFFAVRPEGSVSTLKIQRTERGDSAVYLCASSTTGSATQYFGPGTRLLVL.

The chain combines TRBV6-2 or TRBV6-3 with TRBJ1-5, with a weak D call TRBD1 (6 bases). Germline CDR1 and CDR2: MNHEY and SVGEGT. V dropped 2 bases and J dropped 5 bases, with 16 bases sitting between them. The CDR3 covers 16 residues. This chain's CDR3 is CASSYDMGRGHQPQHF. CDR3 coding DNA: TGTGCCAGCAGTTACGATATGGGCAGGGGTCATCAGCCCCAGCATTTT.

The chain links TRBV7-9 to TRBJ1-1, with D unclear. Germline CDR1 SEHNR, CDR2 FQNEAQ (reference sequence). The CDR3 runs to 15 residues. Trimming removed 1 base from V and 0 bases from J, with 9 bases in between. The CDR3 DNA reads TGTGCCAGCAGCTTAGGGCCAATCATGAACACTGAAGCTTTCTTT. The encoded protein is CASSLGPIMNTEAFF.

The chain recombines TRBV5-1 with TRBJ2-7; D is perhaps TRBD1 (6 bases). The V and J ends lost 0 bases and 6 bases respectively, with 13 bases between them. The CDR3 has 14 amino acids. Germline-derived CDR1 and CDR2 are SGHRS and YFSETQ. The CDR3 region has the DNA TGCGCCAGCAGCTTGGACAGGGCTGACGGCGAGCAGTACTTC. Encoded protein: CASSLDRADGEQYF.

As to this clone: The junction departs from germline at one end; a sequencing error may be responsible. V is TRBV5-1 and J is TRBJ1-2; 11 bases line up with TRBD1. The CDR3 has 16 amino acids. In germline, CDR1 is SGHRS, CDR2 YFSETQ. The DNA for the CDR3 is TGCGCCAGCAGTTTGGGTATGGGGACAGGGGGTGATGGCTACACCTTC. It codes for CASSLGMGTGGDGYTF.